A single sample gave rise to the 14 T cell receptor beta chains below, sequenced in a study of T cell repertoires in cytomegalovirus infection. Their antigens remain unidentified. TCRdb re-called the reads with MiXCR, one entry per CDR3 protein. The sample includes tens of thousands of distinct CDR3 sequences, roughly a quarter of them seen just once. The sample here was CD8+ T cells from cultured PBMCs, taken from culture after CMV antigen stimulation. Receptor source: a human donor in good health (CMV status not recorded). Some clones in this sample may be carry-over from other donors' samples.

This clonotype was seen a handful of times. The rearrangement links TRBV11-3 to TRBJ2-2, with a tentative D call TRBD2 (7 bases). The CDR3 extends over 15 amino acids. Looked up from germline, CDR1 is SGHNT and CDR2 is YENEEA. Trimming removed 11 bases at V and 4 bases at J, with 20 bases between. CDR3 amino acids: CASSSRGAGTGELFF. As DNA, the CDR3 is TGTGCCTCCTCGTCCCGGGGGGCCGGCACCGGGGAGCTGTTTTTT.

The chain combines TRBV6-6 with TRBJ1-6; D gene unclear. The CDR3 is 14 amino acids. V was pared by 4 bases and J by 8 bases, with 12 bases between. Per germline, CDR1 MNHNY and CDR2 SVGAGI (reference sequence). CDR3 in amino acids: CASSFRAWDSPLHF. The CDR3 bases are TGTGCCAGCAGTTTCCGCGCGTGGGATTCACCCCTCCACTTT.

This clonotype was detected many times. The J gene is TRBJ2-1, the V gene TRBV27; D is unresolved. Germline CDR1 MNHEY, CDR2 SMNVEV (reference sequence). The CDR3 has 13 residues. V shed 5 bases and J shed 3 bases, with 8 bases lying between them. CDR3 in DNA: TGTGCCAGCAGTAAAGGTCTCTACAATGAGCAGTTCTTC. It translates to CASSKGLYNEQFF.

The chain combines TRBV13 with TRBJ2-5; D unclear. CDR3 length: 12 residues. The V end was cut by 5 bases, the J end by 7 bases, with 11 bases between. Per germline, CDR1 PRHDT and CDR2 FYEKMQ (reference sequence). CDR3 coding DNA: TGTGCCAGCAGCATAGACTCGGGGACCCAGTACTTC. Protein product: CASSIDSGTQYF.

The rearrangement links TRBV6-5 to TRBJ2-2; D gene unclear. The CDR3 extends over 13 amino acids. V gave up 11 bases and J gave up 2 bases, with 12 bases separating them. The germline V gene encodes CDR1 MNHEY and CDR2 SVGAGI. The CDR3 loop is CASKRPNTGELFF. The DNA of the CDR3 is TGTGCCTCCAAGAGGCCTAACACCGGGGAGCTGTTTTTT.

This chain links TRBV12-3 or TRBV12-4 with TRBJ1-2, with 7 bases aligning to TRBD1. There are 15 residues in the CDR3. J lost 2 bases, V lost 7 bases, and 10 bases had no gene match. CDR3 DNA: TGTGCCAGCATGGAGGCGGGACAGCTAAACTATGGCTACACCTTC. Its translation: CASMEAGQLNYGYTF.

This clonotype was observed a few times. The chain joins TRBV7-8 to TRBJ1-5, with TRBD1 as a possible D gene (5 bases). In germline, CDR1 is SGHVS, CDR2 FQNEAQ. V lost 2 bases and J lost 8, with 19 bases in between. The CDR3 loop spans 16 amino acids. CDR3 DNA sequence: TGTGCCAGCAGCTTAAGGACCGACAGTCCTATGGAGCCCCAGCATTTT. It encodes CASSLRTDSPMEPQHF.

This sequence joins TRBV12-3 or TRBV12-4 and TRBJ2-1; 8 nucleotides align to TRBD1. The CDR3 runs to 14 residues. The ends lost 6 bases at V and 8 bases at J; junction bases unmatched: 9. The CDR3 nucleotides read TGTGCCAGCAGCGCCTTTTCGACAGGGGATGAGCAGTTCTTC. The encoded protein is CASSAFSTGDEQFF.

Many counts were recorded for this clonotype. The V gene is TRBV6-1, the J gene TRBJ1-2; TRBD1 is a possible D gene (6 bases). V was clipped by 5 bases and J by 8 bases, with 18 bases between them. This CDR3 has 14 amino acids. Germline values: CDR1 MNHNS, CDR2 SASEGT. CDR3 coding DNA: TGTGCCAGCAGTACACAGGGAGGGACTGGAGGCTACACCTTC. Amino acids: CASSTQGGTGGYTF.

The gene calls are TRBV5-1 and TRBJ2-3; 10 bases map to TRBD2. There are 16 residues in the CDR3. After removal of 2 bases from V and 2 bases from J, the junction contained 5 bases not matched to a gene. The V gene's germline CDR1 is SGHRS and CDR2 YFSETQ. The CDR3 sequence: CASSFEAGGLTDTQYF. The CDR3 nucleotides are TGCGCCAGCAGCTTTGAAGCGGGGGGGCTCACAGATACGCAGTATTTT.

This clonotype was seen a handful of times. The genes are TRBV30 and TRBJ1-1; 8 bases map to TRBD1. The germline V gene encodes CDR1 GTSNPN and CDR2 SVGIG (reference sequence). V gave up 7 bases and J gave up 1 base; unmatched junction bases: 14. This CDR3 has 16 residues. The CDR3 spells CASRTGKIPGNTEAFF. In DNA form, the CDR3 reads TGTGCCTCTAGGACAGGGAAAATTCCTGGGAACACTGAAGCTTTCTTT. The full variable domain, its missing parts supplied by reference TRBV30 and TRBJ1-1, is SQTIHQWPATLVQPVGSPLSLECTVEGTSNPNLYWYRQAAGRGLQLLFYSVGIGQISSEVPQNLSASRPQDRQFILSSKKLLLSDSGFYLCASRTGKIPGNTEAFFGQGTRLTVV.

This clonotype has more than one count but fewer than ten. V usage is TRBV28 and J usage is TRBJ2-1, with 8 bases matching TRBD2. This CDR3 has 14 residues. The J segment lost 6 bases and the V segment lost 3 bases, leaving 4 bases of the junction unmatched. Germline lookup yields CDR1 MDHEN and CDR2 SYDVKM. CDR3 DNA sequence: TGTGCCAGCAGTTTTCTCGGGAGGGCCAATGAGCAGTTCTTC. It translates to CASSFLGRANEQFF.

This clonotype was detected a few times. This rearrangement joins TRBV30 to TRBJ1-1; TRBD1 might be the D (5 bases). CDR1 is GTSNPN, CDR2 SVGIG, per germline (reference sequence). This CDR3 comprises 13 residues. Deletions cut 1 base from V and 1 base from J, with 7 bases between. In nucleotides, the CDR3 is TGTGCCTGGAGTGCCGGACAGAACACTGAAGCTTTCTTT. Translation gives CAWSAGQNTEAFF. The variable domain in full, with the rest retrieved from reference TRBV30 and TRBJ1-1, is SQTIHQWPATLVQPVGSPLSLECTVEGTSNPNLYWYRQAAGRGLQLLFYSVGIGQISSEVPQNLSASRPQDRQFILSSKKLLLSDSGFYLCAWSAGQNTEAFFGQGTRLTVV.

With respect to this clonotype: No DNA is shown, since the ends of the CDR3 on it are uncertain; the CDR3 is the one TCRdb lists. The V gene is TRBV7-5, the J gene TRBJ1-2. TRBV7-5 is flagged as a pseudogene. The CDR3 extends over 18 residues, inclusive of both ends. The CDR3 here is CISVSEALNPENNYGYTF.